The clone carrying this T cell receptor beta chain was counted a single time. These data come from a study of T cell responses to AZD1222 COVID-19 vaccine. With 4 bases removed from V and 0 bases from J, the gap between germline ends came to 8 bases. The CDR3 has 15 amino acids. Germline values: CDR1 SGHRS, CDR2 YFSETQ. Sequenced by immunoSEQ multiplex PCR; TCRdb stores in-frame clones only, minus some. The sample comprises 250,000 to 300,000 clones, 94% of which are singletons, and roughly 0.6% rests with the top ten. The chain combines TRBV5-1 with TRBJ2-6; D is undetermined. This sequence originates from an adult who received the AZD1222 COVID-19 vaccine. This material consisted of peripheral blood, taken 28 days after the second AZD1222 dose. The DNA of the CDR3 is TGCGCCAGCAGCGACCCCAACTCTGGGGCCAACGTCCTGACTTTC. It specifies CASSDPNSGANVLTF.